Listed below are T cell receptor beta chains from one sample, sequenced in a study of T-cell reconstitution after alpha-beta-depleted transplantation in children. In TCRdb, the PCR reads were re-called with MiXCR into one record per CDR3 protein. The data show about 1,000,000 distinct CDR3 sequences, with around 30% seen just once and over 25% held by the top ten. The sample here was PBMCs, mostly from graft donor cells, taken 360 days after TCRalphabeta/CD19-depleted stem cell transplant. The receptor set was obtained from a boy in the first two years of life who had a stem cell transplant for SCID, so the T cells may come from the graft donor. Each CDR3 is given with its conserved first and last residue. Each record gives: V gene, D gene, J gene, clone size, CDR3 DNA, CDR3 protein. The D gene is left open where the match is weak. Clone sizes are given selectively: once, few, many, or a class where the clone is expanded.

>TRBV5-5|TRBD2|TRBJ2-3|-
TGTGCCAGCAGCTTATGGCGGGGGGCCACAGATACGCAGTATTTT
CASSLWRGATDTQYF
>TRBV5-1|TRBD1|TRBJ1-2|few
TGCGCCAGCAGCCTCGGCGACAGGGGTCCTAACTATGGCTACACCTTC
CASSLGDRGPNYGYTF
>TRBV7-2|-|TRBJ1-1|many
TGTGCCAGCAGCTTAGGTGGGGAATTCGGAACTGAAGCTTTCTTT
CASSLGGEFGTEAFF
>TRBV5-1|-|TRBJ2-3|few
TGCGCCAGCAGCTTAGGGGACGGAGACACAGATACGCAGTATTTT
CASSLGDGDTDTQYF
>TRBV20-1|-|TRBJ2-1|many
TGCAGTGCTAGTGGAGGAGGCCGTCCTCCCTACAATGAGCAGTTCTTC
CSASGGGRPPYNEQFF
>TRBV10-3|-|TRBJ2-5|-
TGTGCCATCAGTAGGTCGGGGGAAGAGACCCAGTACTTC
CAISRSGEETQYF
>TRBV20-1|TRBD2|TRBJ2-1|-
TGCAGTGCTAGAGCTCTAGCGGGGAGTGCCTACAATGAGCAGTTCTTC
CSARALAGSAYNEQFF
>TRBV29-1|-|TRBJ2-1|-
TGCAGCGTTGAAGATCGGGCAGGGAGAAATGAGCAGTTCTTC
CSVEDRAGRNEQFF
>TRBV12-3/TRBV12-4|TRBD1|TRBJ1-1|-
TGTGCCAGCAGTTTAGTGGCAGGGGGAACTGAAGCTTTCTTT
CASSLVAGGTEAFF
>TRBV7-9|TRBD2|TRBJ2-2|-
TGTGCCAGCAGACAACCGGGGAGGGCCACCGGGGAGCTGTTTTTT
CASRQPGRATGELFF